The 7 T cell receptor beta chains presented below share a single source sample, sequenced in a study of T cells in Graves' hyperthyroidism and ophthalmopathy. Amplified TCR beta CDR3 regions came from RNA transcripts. The HTBI primer set drove a first-round RT-PCR of the TCR CDR3. TCRdb independently ran MiXCR on the multiplex PCR reads; one entry per CDR3 protein. The profile covers a few hundred thousand distinct CDR3 sequences, with about a sixth appearing a single time and approximately 7% taken by the ten largest. Sequences were obtained from blood. These receptors all stem from a woman between 25 and 40 years old with Graves' hyperthyroidism.

The table lists this clonotype with many counts. This chain links TRBV27 with TRBJ1-1, with D tentatively TRBD1 (5 bases). Germline assignment: CDR1 MNHEY and CDR2 SMNVEV (reference sequence). Trimming shortened V by 2 bases and J by 2 bases, and 12 bases separated the two germline ends. This CDR3 is built from 15 residues. The chain's CDR3 is CASSLTGVGNTEAFF. DNA for the CDR3: TGTGCCAGCAGTTTAACAGGCGTGGGAAACACTGAAGCTTTCTTT.

As to this clonotype: Since the CDR3 does not end with the conserved phenylalanine or tryptophan, this likely comes from a read error. V and J are TRBV5-1 and TRBJ2-3, with 7 bases that match TRBD2. V shed 4 bases, J shed 6 bases, and the junction held 14 bases outside the gene matches. The CDR3 is 16 residues long. Germline assignment: CDR1 SGHRS and CDR2 YFSETQ. CDR3 in amino acids: CASSPRTRSWLDTQYI. CDR3 DNA sequence: TGCGCCAGCAGCCCACGGACTAGATCGTGGTTGGATACGCAGTATATT.

This chain links TRBV5-1 with TRBJ2-1, with unresolved D. Trimming took 3 bases from V and 5 from J, leaving 9 bases between them. The CDR3 covers 13 residues. The germline gives CDR1 SGHRS, CDR2 YFSETQ. CDR3: CASSSEWDNEQFF. In DNA form, the CDR3 reads TGCGCCAGCAGCTCCGAGTGGGACAATGAGCAGTTCTTC.

This clonotype was observed a handful of times. V is TRBV28 and J is TRBJ1-6, with TRBD1 identical over 7 bases. The CDR3 extends over 17 amino acids. Germline CDR1 is MDHEN and CDR2 is SYDVKM. With 5 bases clipped from V and 4 bases from J, the junction kept 11 bases outside the gene matches. The CDR3 region is CASSPLRDSPYNSPLHF. CDR3 coding DNA: TGTGCCAGCAGTCCCCTAAGGGACAGCCCGTATAATTCACCCCTCCACTTT.

The chain recombines TRBV12-3 or TRBV12-4 with TRBJ2-6; TRBD2 aligns across 13 bases. With V trimmed by 3 bases and J by 2 bases, 13 bases remained unmatched. The CDR3 spans 21 residues. The CDR3 here is CASSFMGLTSGRNTGANVLTF. CDR3 bases: TGTGCCAGCAGTTTCATGGGCCTGACTAGCGGGAGGAACACTGGGGCCAACGTCCTGACTTTC.

A word on this clonotype: A much larger clone lies one base from this, so it may be a read error. This chain connects TRBV7-9 to TRBJ2-7; D may correspond to TRBD1 or TRBD2 (6 bases each). Germline CDR1 and CDR2: SEHNR and FQNEAQ (reference sequence). This CDR3 region has 14 residues. CDR3 protein: CTSSLSTKGGEQYF. In nucleotides, the CDR3 is TGTACCAGCAGCTTATCGACAAAGGGGGGCGAGCAGTACTTC.

This clonotype was counted many times. As DNA, the CDR3 is TGTGCCAGCAGTTTACAGATCACCGGGGAGCTGTTTTTT. Translating it yields CASSLQITGELFF. This chain joins TRBV27 and TRBJ2-2, with D unclear. This CDR3 is 13 amino acids long. Germline V gives CDR1 MNHEY, CDR2 SMNVEV (reference sequence). The V end lost 2 bases, the J end lost 4 bases, and 5 bases lay between the germline ends.